This TCR beta chain was sequenced during a study of early T cells in non-severe SARS-CoV-2 infection. There are many counts of this clonotype. Each CDR3 protein is one row after TCRdb ran MiXCR on the 5' RACE reads. The table has under 50,000 distinct CDR3 sequences, about 4% seen once. The sample was whole blood. This TCR derives from an adult who was a healthcare worker with PCR-confirmed SARS-CoV-2 infection or an uninfected control (not recorded which).

CDR3 loop: CASSTRGPGTEAFF. CDR3 DNA: TGTGCCAGCAGTACCAGGGGTCCGGGCACTGAAGCTTTCTTT. The V gene is TRBV25-1, the J gene TRBJ1-1; D may be TRBD1 (6 bases). V shed 5 bases and J shed 4 bases, with 14 bases lying between them. Germline-derived CDR1 and CDR2 are MGHDK and SYGVNS. This CDR3 has 14 residues.